The rows below give T cell receptor beta chains drawn from one sample of a study of OX40 agonist ivuxolimab in advanced cancers. Profiled with immunoSEQ multiplex PCR; TCRdb holds only in-frame clones, not every one. The repertoire has about 80,000 clones, approximately 83% of them found once; the top ten carry around 2%. This sample comprised CD4+ or CD8+ T cells sorted from blood, obtained in a trial of the OX40 agonist ivuxolimab. The receptors were sampled from an adult with an advanced solid tumor such as melanoma, head and neck, liver or kidney cancer. Both conserved end residues are part of each CDR3. A D gene is named only where the DNA matches it firmly. Rows give clone size only sometimes, using once, few, many, or a class for an expanded clone.

v_gene,d_gene,j_gene,abundance,CDR3nt,CDR3aa
TRBV6-6,NA,TRBJ2-5,NA,TGTGCCAGCAGTTACGTGGTTAGAGGGGAGACCCAGTACTTC,CASSYVVRGETQYF
TRBV28,NA,TRBJ1-5,NA,TGTGCCAGCAGGCCCCCCAATCAGCCCCAGCATTTT,CASRPPNQPQHF
TRBV7-3,NA,TRBJ2-1,NA,TGTGCCAGCAGCCTTTTGGTGGGAGGCGGCAATGAGCAGTTCTTC,CASSLLVGGGNEQFF
TRBV6-4,NA,TRBJ2-4,NA,TGTGCCAGCAGTGATTCTGGTCAAATAGTCGGGGTGGTCCAAAACATTCAGTACTTC,CASSDSGQIVGVVQNIQYF
TRBV6-5,TRBD1,TRBJ2-7,NA,TGTGCCAGCAGCAGGGACAGCCCCTACGAGCAGTACTTC,CASSRDSPYEQYF
TRBV6-5,NA,TRBJ1-3,NA,TGTGCCAGCAGTTACCTGGCAGGGGCCAACACCATATATTTT,CASSYLAGANTIYF
TRBV12-5,TRBD2,TRBJ2-2,NA,TGTGCTAGTGCTCCCGTAGCGGGGGCAACCCGGGAGCTGTTTTTT,CASAPVAGATRELFF
TRBV7-9,TRBD1,TRBJ1-1,NA,TGTGCCAGCAGCCTAAACCGGGGACAGAAAATATTGAACACTGAAGCTTTCTTT,CASSLNRGQKILNTEAFF
TRBV2,NA,TRBJ1-5,NA,TGTGCCAGCGGGTACGGCGACAGAATTCAGCCCCAGCATTTT,CASGYGDRIQPQHF
TRBV10-3,NA,TRBJ2-7,NA,TGTGCCATCAGTGAGATGCGGGCCTCCTACGAGCAGTACTTC,CAISEMRASYEQYF
TRBV2,NA,TRBJ1-1,NA,TGTGCCAGCAGGAGGGGAATGGACACTGAAGCTTTCTTT,CASRRGMDTEAFF
TRBV4-3,NA,TRBJ1-6,NA,TGCGCCAGCAGCCAAGAGATGGTAGTGCCTGGTTCACCCCTCCACTTT,CASSQEMVVPGSPLHF
TRBV6-1,TRBD1,TRBJ2-7,NA,TGTGCCAGCAGACCGGGGGGACAGGGCTCCTACGAGCAGTACTTC,CASRPGGQGSYEQYF
TRBV5-4,TRBD1,TRBJ1-1,NA,TGTGCCAGCAGCGGAACGGGGACAGTTGGAGCTTTCTTT,CASSGTGTVGAFF
TRBV27,NA,TRBJ2-3,once,TGTGCCAGCACTAAGAGGGGAGGTGGAGATACGCAGTATTTT,CASTKRGGGDTQYF
TRBV2,NA,TRBJ2-6,NA,TGTGCCAGCAGCCCTATCTCTGGGGCCAACGTCCTGACTTTC,CASSPISGANVLTF
TRBV5-4,TRBD1,TRBJ2-5,NA,TGTGCCAGCAGCTCGTACAGGGGCTCCCAAGAGACCCAGTACTTC,CASSSYRGSQETQYF
TRBV30,NA,TRBJ1-3,NA,TGTGCCTGGGGTCGGGATGGGTCTGGAAACACCATATATTTT,CAWGRDGSGNTIYF
TRBV7-2,TRBD1,TRBJ2-7,NA,TGTGCCAGCAGGCCTGGTGGACAGGGCACCTACGAGCAGTACTTC,CASRPGGQGTYEQYF
TRBV5-4,TRBD1,TRBJ1-2,NA,TGTGCCAGCAGCTTGGAAGGCGGGCAGGGGGCCTATGGCTACACCTTC,CASSLEGGQGAYGYTF
TRBV9,TRBD1,TRBJ2-3,NA,TGTGCCAGCAGCGTAATCGGGGACAGTGGAGCAGATACGCAGTATTTT,CASSVIGDSGADTQYF
TRBV28,NA,TRBJ1-6,NA,TGTGCCAGCAAGCCAGGCACTTATAATTCACCCCTCCACTTT,CASKPGTYNSPLHF
TRBV10-1,NA,TRBJ1-1,medium-sized,TGCGCCAGCAGCCAGGGCCTCGCTTTCTTT,CASSQGLAFF
TRBV28,NA,TRBJ1-6,once,TGTGCCAGCAGTTCTCCGATTAATCCGGGACCCCGGCACTATAATTCACCCCTCCACTTT,CASSSPINPGPRHYNSPLHF
TRBV27,NA,TRBJ2-7,NA,TGTGCCAGCAGTTTATCGGGGACGGTAGACTACGAGCAGTACTTC,CASSLSGTVDYEQYF
TRBV5-5,NA,TRBJ1-4,NA,TGTGCCAGCAGCCTTGACGTACCTAATGAAAAACTGTTTTTT,CASSLDVPNEKLFF
TRBV2,NA,TRBJ2-1,few,TGTGCCAGCAGTGATTATGGGAATGAGCAGTTCTTC,CASSDYGNEQFF
TRBV6-6,NA,TRBJ1-1,few,TGTGCCAGCAGTGGGGCCGGGGGGCGTCCTGAAGCTTTCTTT,CASSGAGGRPEAFF
TRBV6-6,NA,TRBJ2-5,NA,TGTGCCAGCAGTTACTTCGGAAAAGAGACCCAGTACTTC,CASSYFGKETQYF
TRBV6-5,NA,TRBJ1-6,few,TGTGCCAGCAGTTACTCCTCGGGAGATAATTCACCCCTCCACTTT,CASSYSSGDNSPLHF